This T cell receptor (beta chain) emerged from a study of OX40 agonist ivuxolimab in advanced cancers. V dropped 4 bases and J dropped 0 bases, with 14 bases sitting between them. Germline CDR1 is SGDLS and CDR2 is YYNGEE. The CDR3 runs to 15 residues. Here immunoSEQ multiplex PCR was the method, and the copy in TCRdb shows in-frame clones only, minus some. The table has approximately 22,000 clones, 84% seen once. Study-wide findings and caveats: Clonal expansion from baseline to week 6 occurred in both CD4+ and CD8+ T cells. It was not determined which antigens were specifically recognized by the peripheral T cells that had undergone clonal expansion. Low normalized clonal expansion also occurred in some nonresponding patients.

Comments on this clone: Its target is not known.

This chain joins TRBV9 and TRBJ2-7; possibly TRBD1 or TRBD2 for D (7 bases each). This specimen was CD4+ or CD8+ T cells sorted from blood, taken in a trial of the OX40 agonist ivuxolimab. The receptor's source is an adult with an advanced solid tumor such as melanoma, head and neck, liver or kidney cancer. CDR3 protein: CASSQGGTNSYEQYF. The CDR3 DNA follows: TGTGCCAGCAGCCAGGGGGGGACGAACTCCTACGAGCAGTACTTC.